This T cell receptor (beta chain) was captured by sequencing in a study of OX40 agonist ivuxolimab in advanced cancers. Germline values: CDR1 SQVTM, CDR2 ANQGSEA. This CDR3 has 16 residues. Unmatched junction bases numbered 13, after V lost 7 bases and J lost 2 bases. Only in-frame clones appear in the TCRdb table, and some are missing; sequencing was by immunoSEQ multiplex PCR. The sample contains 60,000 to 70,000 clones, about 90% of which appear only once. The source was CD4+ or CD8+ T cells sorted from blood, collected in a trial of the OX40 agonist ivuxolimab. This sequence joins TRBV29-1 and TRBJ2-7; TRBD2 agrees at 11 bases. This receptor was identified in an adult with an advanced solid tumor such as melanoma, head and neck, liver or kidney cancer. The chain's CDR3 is CSARGGKTSGTYEQYF. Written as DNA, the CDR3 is TGCAGCGCCCGGGGGGGGAAGACTAGCGGGACCTACGAGCAGTACTTC.